Listed here are 10 T cell receptor beta chains from one sample, sequenced in a study of cytomegalovirus exposure and HLA in healthy donors. 13 Jbeta primers and 60 Vbeta primers were used for the PCR. This table comes from immunoSEQ multiplex PCR, and its TCRdb copy is limited to in-frame clones, with some not included. This table has 200,000 to 250,000 clones, 70% to 80% appearing once. Sequences were obtained from PBMCs. The receptors derive from a woman aged 55-69 years in good health and CMV-seropositive.

There are a few counts of this clone. Other DNA variants within this sample encode the same CDR3. The V gene is TRBV7-3, the J gene TRBJ1-1, with 10 bases fitting TRBD1. Germline CDR1 reads SGHTA; CDR2 reads FQGTGA. With V trimmed by 3 bases and J by 2 bases, 0 bases remained unmatched. The CDR3 is made up of 14 amino acids. CDR3 in amino acids: CASSLTGGNTEAFF. The CDR3 region has the DNA TGTGCCAGCAGCTTGACAGGGGGCAACACTGAAGCTTTCTTT.

This rearrangement joins TRBV10-3 to TRBJ2-7; the match to TRBD2 covers 7 bases. From germline, CDR1 is ENHRY and CDR2 SYGVKD. The CDR3 runs to 16 residues. The ends lost 0 bases at V and 3 bases at J; junction bases unmatched: 8. Here the CDR3 DNA reads TGTGCCATCAGTGAGTCGATTAACCGGGGGGACTACGAGCAGTACTTC. It yields the protein CAISESINRGDYEQYF.

This clone showed up just a few times. V and J are TRBV5-1 and TRBJ2-7; a possible D gene is TRBD2 (5 bases). The germline V gene has CDR1 SGHRS and CDR2 YFSETQ. V was pared by 9 bases and J by 4 bases, with 11 bases between. This CDR3 is built from 11 residues. The CDR3 region is CAIPGVYEQYF. As DNA, the CDR3 is TGCGCCATCCCCGGGGTGTACGAGCAGTACTTC.

The rearrangement uses TRBV5-1 and TRBJ2-1; D possibly corresponds to TRBD2 (5 bases). Germline values: CDR1 SGHRS, CDR2 YFSETQ. CDR3 length: 16 amino acids. V dropped 4 bases and J dropped 0 bases, with 14 bases sitting between them. CDR3 residues: CASSQRSGSSYNEQFF. DNA of the CDR3: TGCGCCAGCAGCCAGAGGTCGGGGAGCTCCTACAATGAGCAGTTCTTC.

Remarks on this clone: Germline and junction disagree at one end, which may indicate a read error. The V call is TRBV6-1, the J call TRBJ2-6; TRBD2 agrees at 10 bases. Germline-derived CDR1 and CDR2 are MNHNS and SASEGT. This CDR3 contains 16 residues. The CDR3 reads CASSKAGGSGANVLTF. CDR3 sequence (DNA): TGTGCCAGCAGTAAAGCGGGAGGGTCTGGGGCCAACGTCCTGACTTTC.

DNA of the CDR3: TGCGCCAGCAGCTTGGGAACTAGCGGGAGGAACTCCTACGAGCAGTACTTC. The encoded protein is CASSLGTSGRNSYEQYF. The chain links TRBV5-1 to TRBJ2-7; 12 bases agree with TRBD2. The germline CDR1 and CDR2 sequences are SGHRS and YFSETQ. The CDR3 runs 17 residues. Unmatched junction bases numbered 4, after V lost 0 bases and J lost 0 bases.

The genes are TRBV5-1 and TRBJ2-1; D perhaps matches TRBD2 (6 bases). Germline V gene lookup returns CDR1 SGHRS and CDR2 YFSETQ. V dropped 2 bases and J dropped 4 bases, with 16 bases sitting between them. This CDR3 region has 16 residues. CDR3 bases: TGCGCCAGCAGCTTCTTTCCGGGGGTCGCGTACAATGAGCAGTTCTTC. This codes for CASSFFPGVAYNEQFF.

The V and J genes are TRBV18 and TRBJ2-1, with D possibly matching TRBD1 (5 bases). This CDR3 has 15 residues. V shed 3 bases and J shed 4 bases, with 13 bases lying between them. Per the germline V gene, CDR1 is KGHSH and CDR2 is LQKENI. The CDR3 loop is CASSPSQALYNEQFF. For the CDR3, the DNA is TGTGCCAGCTCACCCTCACAGGCTCTTTACAATGAGCAGTTCTTC.

This clone showed up just a few times. The V and J genes are TRBV5-5 and TRBJ1-2; 12 bases are shared with TRBD1. The V segment lost 6 bases and the J segment 8 bases; nucleotides outside the gene matches: 8. CDR1 is SGHKS and CDR2 is YYEKEE in the germline V gene (reference sequence). This CDR3 region has 14 residues. CDR3: CASKLGQGAEGYTF. Here the CDR3 DNA reads TGTGCCAGCAAGTTGGGACAGGGGGCGGAGGGCTACACCTTC.

The gene calls are TRBV4-1 and TRBJ2-3, with D maybe TRBD2 (7 bases). The V gene's germline CDR1 is MGHRA and CDR2 YSYEKL. The CDR3 sequence is 16 residues long. The V end lost 7 bases, the J end lost 5 bases, and 22 bases lay between the germline ends. CDR3: CASTLTGRGQGDTQYF. The CDR3 DNA sequence: TGCGCCAGCACACTTACCGGGCGGGGGCAGGGAGATACGCAGTATTTT.